This entry is about one T cell receptor (beta chain). What it recognizes is unknown. The CDR3 spans 14 residues. Trimming stripped 8 bases from V and 0 bases from J, with 13 bases between. Germline CDR1 reads MNHNS; CDR2 reads SASEGT. This sample was taken from a study of post-analysis software for immune sequencing data. Across the study: Progressive-relapsing, secondary progressive and relapsing-remitting multiple sclerosis were among the disease courses included.

Notes on the study in general: F-measure co-clustering was strong for batch-matched samples. Those with multiple sclerosis, the patient group, showed significantly lower normalized Chao1 diversity than controls. Higher frequency in patients than in controls was seen for five TRBV segments, with TRBV5-6, TRBV5-1 and TRBV20-1 among them.

Unique molecular identifiers were carried by the TCR beta cDNA libraries. Around 500,000 cDNA molecules were obtained per 1 to 10 million input T cells. A single record per CDR3 protein comes from TCRdb applying MiXCR to the PCR reads. In the table there are about 400,000 distinct CDR3 sequences, less than 35% of which are singletons. Sequenced material: blood. This sequence originates from a girl aged 10 to 17 with multiple sclerosis. The rearrangement joins TRBV6-1 to TRBJ1-1; TRBD1 might be the D (5 bases). CDR3 amino acids: CASAWGRLNTEAFF. As DNA, the CDR3 is TGTGCCAGCGCCTGGGGCCGATTGAACACTGAAGCTTTCTTT.